This T cell receptor (beta chain) appears in the sequencing data of a study of CD4 T cells in relation to SARS-CoV-2 and coronaviruses. Study-level information: PBMCs were cultured with antigen for roughly 11 days before TCR beta sequencing.

Before the COVID-19 pandemic, during about 2011-2019, CD4+ T cells were taken from unexposed donors. CD4+ T cells were isolated from the cells after 10 days of culture. Unexposed-donor CD4+ T cells were probed with SARS-CoV-2 S/N and four cold-coronavirus spikes, cells permitting. TCRdb keeps only in-frame clones here, not all; method: immunoSEQ multiplex PCR. The table includes approximately 25,000 clones, 70% to 75% detected once. With respect to this clone: Its antigen is as yet unknown.

Germline V gives CDR1 SGHTA, CDR2 FQGTGA. V was pared by 6 bases and J by 6 bases, with 6 bases of the junction left unmatched. The CDR3 extends over 15 amino acids. The receptor comes from a human donor in good health. The chain uses TRBV7-3 and TRBJ2-3; TRBD2 agrees at 13 bases. The sample taken for sequencing was CD4+ T cells from PBMCs, cultured in vitro. The CDR3: CASRLTSGRIDTQYF. As DNA, the CDR3 is TGTGCCAGCAGACTGACTAGCGGGAGGATCGATACGCAGTATTTT.